The entry that follows covers one T cell receptor beta chain sequence. The data were obtained in a study of Ad26.COV2.S vaccination and SARS-CoV-2 variants. Looking at the study overall: It was the COV1001 Ad26.COV2.S trial arm that included the donor.

Repertoires were generated with immunoSEQ multiplex PCR, while TCRdb's copy carries only in-frame clones and drops some. The data hold roughly 300,000 clones, with 88% observed a single time. The treatment denotes: around 19 received Ad26.COV2.S at low or high dose, single or two shots; several received placebo; per-sample allocation not given. Repertoires come from day 63 after the first vaccine or placebo injection. The TCR sequence derives from a person between 18 and 65 years old who received the Ad26.COV2.S COVID-19 vaccine or a placebo. The sample in question was peripheral blood, obtained in a trial of Ad26.COV2.S vaccine versus placebo.

The CDR3 nucleotides read TGTGCCAGCAGTTTAGAAGGCAGGGGGGCGTTCTTC. As protein: CASSLEGRGAFF. The V gene is TRBV12-3 or TRBV12-4, the J gene TRBJ2-1, with D maybe TRBD1 (7 bases). The CDR3 is 12 amino acids. Trimming took 1 base from V and 15 from J, leaving 13 bases between them.